A single sample is the source of the 20 T cell receptor beta chains below, sequenced in a study of T cells in Graves' hyperthyroidism and ophthalmopathy. RNA transcripts yielded amplified TCR beta CDR3 regions. In the first-round RT-PCR of the TCR CDR3, the HTBI primer set was used. From the multiplex PCR reads, TCRdb called clonotypes with MiXCR, one entry per CDR3 protein. The sample shows 380,000 or so distinct CDR3 sequences, about 19% of them seen only once. The sequencing sample was made of blood. The receptors shown here come from a woman aged 18 to 35 with Graves' hyperthyroidism.

This clonotype appeared a few times. A read error may account for a junction end that differs from germline. This chain links TRBV11-2 with TRBJ1-3; the match to TRBD1 covers 8 bases. CDR1 and CDR2 (germline): SGHAT, FQNNGV. This CDR3 has 17 residues. The CDR3: CASIDRGYWDSGNTMYF. The DNA of the CDR3 is TGTGCCAGCATCGACAGGGGTTACTGGGACTCTGGAAACACCATGTATTTT.

Ten or more counts support this clonotype. The genes are TRBV12-3 or TRBV12-4 and TRBJ2-7; a weak D match, TRBD1 (6 bases). The CDR3 sequence is 12 residues long. V dropped 6 bases and J dropped 5 bases, with 11 bases sitting between them. Here the CDR3 reads CASSSHRDEQYF. CDR3 nucleotides: TGTGCCAGCAGCAGTCACAGGGACGAGCAGTACTTC.

J is TRBJ2-4 and V is TRBV12-3 or TRBV12-4, with D possibly being TRBD2 (6 bases). Trimming removed 6 bases from V and 3 bases from J, with 18 bases in between. CDR3 length: 16 residues. CDR3 bases: TGTGCCAGCAGCCCCTTATGGAGGGGAGGCAAAAACATTCAGTACTTC. Translation: CASSPLWRGGKNIQYF.

This clonotype has a count of ten or more. The chain couples TRBV12-3 or TRBV12-4 to TRBJ1-2, with a weak D call TRBD1 (5 bases). The CDR3 has 11 amino acids. Trimming took off 5 bases at V and 8 bases at J, with 9 bases between the two ends. CDR3 bases: TGTGCCAGCAGTACCAGGGACGGCTACACCTTC. Translating it yields CASSTRDGYTF.

This chain uses TRBV12-3 or TRBV12-4 with TRBJ1-2; tentatively, D is TRBD1 (6 bases). The V and J ends lost 2 bases and 8 bases respectively, with 27 bases between them. The CDR3 runs to 18 residues. The CDR3 coding sequence is TGTGCCAGCAGTTTAAGCTCCCCACGTAGGGACAAATCCTCGGGCTACACCTTC. It codes for CASSLSSPRRDKSSGYTF.

This clonotype was counted many times. The gene calls are TRBV2 and TRBJ2-5, with a possible D match to TRBD2 (7 bases). Germline loops: CDR1 SNHLY, CDR2 FYNNEI. Trimming cost V 1 base and J 2 bases, with 14 bases left between them. CDR3 length: 16 amino acids. CDR3 amino acids: CASSEGEGGTQETQYF. The CDR3 DNA is TGTGCCAGCAGTGAAGGGGAGGGGGGGACTCAAGAGACCCAGTACTTC.

This clonotype was observed many times. This chain joins TRBV20-1 and TRBJ2-3; maybe TRBD1 (5 bases). The CDR3 has 13 amino acids. Germline V gives CDR1 DFQATT, CDR2 SNEGSKA (reference sequence). Trimming removed 5 bases from V and 7 bases from J, with 16 bases in between. CDR3 sequence: CSALLTVSNTQYF. The DNA of the CDR3 is TGCAGTGCTCTATTGACAGTGTCAAATACGCAGTATTTT.

V usage is TRBV15 and J usage is TRBJ1-2; the D gene is possibly TRBD1 (5 bases). Trimming removed 4 bases from V and 4 bases from J, with 13 bases in between. This CDR3 is built from 14 residues. Germline loops: CDR1 LNHNV, CDR2 YYDKDF (reference sequence). The CDR3 protein is CATSNTGPGYGYTF. The CDR3 DNA reads as TGTGCCACCAGCAATACGGGGCCCGGCTATGGCTACACCTTC.

This clonotype was seen ten or more times. The chain links TRBV15 to TRBJ1-1, with 11 positions matching TRBD1. The trim removed 3 bases at V and 4 bases at J, leaving 10 bases unmatched. The CDR3 runs 17 residues. Germline V lookup: CDR1 LNHNV, CDR2 YYDKDF (reference sequence). The DNA of the CDR3 is TGTGCCACCAGCAGGGACAGGGGGCGGGTGTTGGGCACTGAAGCTTTCTTT. Translated: CATSRDRGRVLGTEAFF.

At least ten counts were recorded for this clonotype. The chain employs TRBV4-1 and TRBJ1-1, with D hard to call. The CDR3 runs 12 residues. Between the trimmed V and J ends, which lost 1 base and 8 bases, there was a span of 8 bases. Germline-derived CDR1 and CDR2 are MGHRA and YSYEKL. The CDR3 sequence: CASSQGSLEAFF. CDR3 DNA sequence: TGCGCCAGCAGCCAAGGAAGTCTGGAAGCTTTCTTT.

This clonotype occurred many times. This sequence joins TRBV6-5 and TRBJ2-2; 7 nucleotides align to TRBD1. This CDR3 has 12 amino acids. Germline V gene sequence: CDR1 MNHEY, CDR2 SVGAGI. Trimming removed 11 bases from V and 7 bases from J; junction bases left unmatched: 7. The CDR3 DNA follows: TGTGCCGCCAAACAGGGGTTCGGGGAGCTGTTTTTT. This codes for CAAKQGFGELFF.

This clonotype was seen many times. The chain combines TRBV7-8 with TRBJ1-1; a weak D match, TRBD1 (6 bases). Trimming removed 6 bases at V and 1 base at J, with 12 bases between. The CDR3 runs to 14 residues. Germline values: CDR1 SGHVS, CDR2 FQNEAQ. The CDR3, as DNA: TGTGCCAGCAGATGGGACACGGCGAACACTGAAGCTTTCTTT. Protein: CASRWDTANTEAFF.

To note about this clonotype: A clone one base away is much larger, so this may be a read error. Lacking the conserved final phenylalanine or tryptophan, this CDR3 likely reflects a read error. This rearrangement joins TRBV5-1 to TRBJ2-7; TRBD1 aligns across 8 bases. The CDR3 length is 14 residues. Germline values: CDR1 SGHRS, CDR2 YFSETQ. With V trimmed by 3 bases and J by 5 bases, 7 bases remained unmatched. The CDR3 is CASSSDRVIDEQYY. The CDR3 nucleotides read TGCGCCAGCAGCTCGGACAGGGTCATCGACGAGCAGTACTAC.

This clonotype was detected many times. This chain joins TRBV30 and TRBJ1-1; D is unclear. V lost 1 base, J lost 6 bases, and 15 bases lay in between. This CDR3 is built from 14 residues. Germline V gene lookup returns CDR1 GTSNPN and CDR2 SVGIG (reference sequence). This CDR3 reads CAWSDPPLVSEAFF. The CDR3 DNA reads as TGTGCCTGGAGTGACCCCCCGCTTGTTTCTGAAGCTTTCTTT.

This clonotype was seen a few times. This may be a read error, as it is one base from a much larger clone. The rearrangement uses TRBV6-1 and TRBJ1-5, with a weak D call TRBD1 (6 bases). Germline CDR1 is MNHNS and CDR2 is SASEGT. The V and J ends lost 10 bases and 4 bases respectively, with 14 bases between them. The CDR3 contains 13 residues. The CDR3 reads CAIRWDKNQPQHF. CDR3 DNA sequence: TGTGCCATCAGATGGGACAAAAATCAGCCCCAGCATTTT.

This clonotype was recorded at least ten times. The chain joins TRBV24-1 to TRBJ1-5; no clear D. The V end was cut by 5 bases, the J end by 0 bases, with 13 bases between. The germline CDR1 and CDR2 sequences are KGHDR and SFDVKD. The CDR3 contains 16 residues. The CDR3 nucleotides read TGTGCCACCAGTGCCCCCGCCGAGGATAGCAATCAGCCCCAGCATTTT. It encodes CATSAPAEDSNQPQHF.

In its sample, this clonotype was seen many times. V is TRBV4-1 and J is TRBJ1-3; D uncertain. CDR3 length: 15 residues. V lost 0 bases and J 3 bases, leaving 9 bases between the germline ends. The germline V gene encodes CDR1 MGHRA and CDR2 YSYEKL. The CDR3 DNA is TGCGCCAGCAGCCAAGACAGGTTTGATGGAAACACCATATATTTT. It specifies CASSQDRFDGNTIYF.

This clonotype was recorded at least ten times. The rearrangement links TRBV19 to TRBJ1-5; 7 positions match TRBD1. J gave up 0 bases and V 7 bases, and 9 bases lay outside the gene matches. CDR3 length: 16 amino acids. Germline loops: CDR1 LNHDA, CDR2 SQIVND (reference sequence). CDR3 DNA: TGTGCCAGTAATGGGGGACAGCTATATAGCAATCAGCCCCAGCATTTT. Translating gives CASNGGQLYSNQPQHF. Looking up the rest from reference TRBV19 and TRBJ1-5 gives the full variable domain: DGGITQSPKYLFRKEGQNVTLSCEQNLNHDAMYWYRQDPGQGLRLIYYSQIVNDFQKGDIAEGYSVSREKKESFPLTVTSAQKNPTAFYLCASNGGQLYSNQPQHFGDGTRLSIL.

This clonotype was observed at least ten times. The CDR3 reads CASSELSEKQYF. CDR3 bases: TGTGCCAGCAGTGAATTGAGCGAAAAGCAGTACTTC. This chain joins TRBV25-1 and TRBJ2-7, with D hard to call. CDR3 length: 12 amino acids. V lost 1 base to trimming and J lost 8 bases, with 9 bases between them. The germline V gene has CDR1 MGHDK and CDR2 SYGVNS.

The V and J genes are TRBV10-3 and TRBJ1-2; D unresolved. The CDR3 contains 13 residues. In germline, CDR1 is ENHRY, CDR2 SYGVKD. With 3 bases removed from V and 5 bases from J, the gap between germline ends came to 10 bases. The CDR3 DNA is TGTGCCATCAGTGATACCCTCCTATATGGCTACACCTTC. Its protein is CAISDTLLYGYTF.